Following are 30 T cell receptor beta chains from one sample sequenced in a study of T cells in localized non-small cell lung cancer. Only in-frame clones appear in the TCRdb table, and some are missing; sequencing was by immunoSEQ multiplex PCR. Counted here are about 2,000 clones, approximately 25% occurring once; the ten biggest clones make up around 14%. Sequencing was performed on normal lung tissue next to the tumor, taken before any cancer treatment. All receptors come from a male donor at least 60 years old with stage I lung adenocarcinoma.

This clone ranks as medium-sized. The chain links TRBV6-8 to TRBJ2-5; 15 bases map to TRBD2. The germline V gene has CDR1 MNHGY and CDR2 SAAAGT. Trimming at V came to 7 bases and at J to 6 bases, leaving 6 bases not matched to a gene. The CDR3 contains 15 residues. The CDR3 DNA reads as TGTGCCAGCAACAAAGGGACTAGCGGGGGGAAGACCCAGTACTTC. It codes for CASNKGTSGGKTQYF.

The CDR3 sequence is CASSPPQRTANYGYTF. CDR3 bases: TGTGCCAGCAGTCCGCCCCAAAGGACAGCTAACTATGGCTACACCTTC. This chain connects TRBV6-8 to TRBJ1-2; possibly TRBD1 for D (6 bases). Between the trimmed V and J ends, which lost 5 bases and 0 bases, there was a span of 16 bases. CDR3 length: 16 residues. Germline CDR1 is MNHGY and CDR2 is SAAAGT.

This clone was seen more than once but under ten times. In nucleotides, the CDR3 is TGTGCCAGCAGCTTCGGGGTGAGGACTGAAGCTTTCTTT. Its protein is CASSFGVRTEAFF. The chain employs TRBV7-1 and TRBJ1-1; D uncertain. TRBV7-1 is an ORF, and what it does is uncertain. Trimming cost V 4 bases and J 5 bases, with 11 bases left between them. The CDR3 length is 13 residues.

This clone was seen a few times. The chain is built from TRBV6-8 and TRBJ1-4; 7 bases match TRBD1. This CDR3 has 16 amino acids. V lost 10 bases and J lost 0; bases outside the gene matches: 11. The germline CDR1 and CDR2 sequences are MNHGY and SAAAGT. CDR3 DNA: TGTGCCATCAGCCGTACAGGGGCGGCAACTAATGAAAAACTGTTTTTT. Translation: CAISRTGAATNEKLFF.

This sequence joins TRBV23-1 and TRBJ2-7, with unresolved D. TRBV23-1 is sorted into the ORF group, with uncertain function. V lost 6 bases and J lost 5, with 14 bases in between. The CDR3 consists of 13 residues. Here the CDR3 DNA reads TGCGCCAGCAGCCCGCTTCGATTCCACGAGCAGTACTTC. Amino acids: CASSPLRFHEQYF.

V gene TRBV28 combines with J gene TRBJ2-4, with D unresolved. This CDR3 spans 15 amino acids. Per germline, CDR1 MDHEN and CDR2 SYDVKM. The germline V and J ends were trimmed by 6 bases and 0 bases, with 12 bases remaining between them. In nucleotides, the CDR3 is TGTGCCAGCAGCCCTATTGAGATAGCCAAAAACATTCAGTACTTC. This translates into CASSPIEIAKNIQYF.

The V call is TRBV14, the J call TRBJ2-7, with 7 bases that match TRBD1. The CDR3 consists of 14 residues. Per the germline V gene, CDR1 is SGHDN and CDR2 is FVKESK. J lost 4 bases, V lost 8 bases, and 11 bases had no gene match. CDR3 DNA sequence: TGTGCCAGCCCTTCCCGACAGGGCGCATACGAGCAGTACTTC. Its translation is CASPSRQGAYEQYF.

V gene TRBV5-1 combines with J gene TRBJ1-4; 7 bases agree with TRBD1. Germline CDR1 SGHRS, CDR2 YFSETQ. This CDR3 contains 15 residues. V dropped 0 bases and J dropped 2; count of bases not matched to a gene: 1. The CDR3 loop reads CASSLEGATNEKLFF. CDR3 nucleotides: TGCGCCAGCAGCTTGGAGGGGGCGACTAATGAAAAACTGTTTTTT. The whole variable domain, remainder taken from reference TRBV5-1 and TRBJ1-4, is KAGVTQTPRYLIKTRGQQVTLSCSPISGHRSVSWYQQTPGQGLQFLFEYFSETQRNKGNFPGRFSGRQFSNSRSEMNVSTLELGDSALYLCASSLEGATNEKLFFGSGTQLSVL.

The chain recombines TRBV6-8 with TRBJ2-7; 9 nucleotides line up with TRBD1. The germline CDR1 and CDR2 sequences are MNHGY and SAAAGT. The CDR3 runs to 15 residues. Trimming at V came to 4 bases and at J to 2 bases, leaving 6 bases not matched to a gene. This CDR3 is CASSSDRGITYEQYF. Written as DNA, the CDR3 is TGTGCCAGCAGTTCCGACAGGGGGATCACCTACGAGCAGTACTTC.

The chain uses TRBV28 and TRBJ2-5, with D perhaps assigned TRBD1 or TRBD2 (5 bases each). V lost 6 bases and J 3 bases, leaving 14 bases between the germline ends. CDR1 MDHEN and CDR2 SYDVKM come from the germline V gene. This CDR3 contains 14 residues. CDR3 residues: CASSPGPTKETQYF. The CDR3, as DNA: TGTGCCAGCAGCCCGGGACCAACAAAAGAGACCCAGTACTTC.

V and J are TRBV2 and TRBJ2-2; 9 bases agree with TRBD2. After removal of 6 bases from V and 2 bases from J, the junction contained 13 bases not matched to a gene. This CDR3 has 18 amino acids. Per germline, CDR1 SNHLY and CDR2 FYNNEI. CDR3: CASSPQMAGGFNTGELFF. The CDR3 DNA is TGTGCCAGCAGCCCTCAAATGGCGGGGGGGTTTAACACCGGGGAGCTGTTTTTT.

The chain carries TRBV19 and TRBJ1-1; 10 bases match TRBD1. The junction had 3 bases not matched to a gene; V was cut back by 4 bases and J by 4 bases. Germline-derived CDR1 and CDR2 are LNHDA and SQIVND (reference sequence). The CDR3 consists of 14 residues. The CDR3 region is CASSTGQGGTEAFF. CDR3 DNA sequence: TGTGCCAGTAGTACAGGACAGGGGGGCACTGAAGCTTTCTTT.

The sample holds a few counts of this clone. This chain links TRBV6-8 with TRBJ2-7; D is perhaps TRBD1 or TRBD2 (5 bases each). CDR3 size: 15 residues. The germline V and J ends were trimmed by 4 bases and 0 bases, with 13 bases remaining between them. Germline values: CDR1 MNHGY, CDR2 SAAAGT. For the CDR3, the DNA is TGTGCCAGCAGTTCCCGAGGGGTAAGCTCCTACGAGCAGTACTTC. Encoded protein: CASSSRGVSSYEQYF.

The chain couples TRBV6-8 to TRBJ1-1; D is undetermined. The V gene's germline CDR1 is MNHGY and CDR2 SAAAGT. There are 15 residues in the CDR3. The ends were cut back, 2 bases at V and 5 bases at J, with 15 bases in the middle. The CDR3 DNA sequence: TGTGCCAGCAGTTACCCGCGGGCGTCGGGGACTGAAGCTTTCTTT. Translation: CASSYPRASGTEAFF.

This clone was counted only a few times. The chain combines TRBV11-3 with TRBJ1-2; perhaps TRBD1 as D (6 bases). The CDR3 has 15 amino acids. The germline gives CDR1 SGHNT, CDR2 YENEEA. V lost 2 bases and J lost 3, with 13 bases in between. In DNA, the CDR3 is TGTGCCAGCAGCTTAACCTACAGGGCTGACTATGGCTACACCTTC. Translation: CASSLTYRADYGYTF.

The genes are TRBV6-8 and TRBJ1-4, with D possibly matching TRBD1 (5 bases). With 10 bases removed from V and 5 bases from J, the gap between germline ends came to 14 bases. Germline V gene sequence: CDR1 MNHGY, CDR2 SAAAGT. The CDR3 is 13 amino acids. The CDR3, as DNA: TGTGCCACGGGGGACCGCGAAAATGAAAAACTGTTTTTT. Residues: CATGDRENEKLFF.

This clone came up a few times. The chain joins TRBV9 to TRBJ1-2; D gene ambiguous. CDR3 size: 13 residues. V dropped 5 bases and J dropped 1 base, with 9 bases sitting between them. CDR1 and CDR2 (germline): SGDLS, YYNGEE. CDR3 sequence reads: CASSGVGNYGYTF. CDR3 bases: TGTGCCAGCAGTGGAGTTGGTAACTATGGCTACACCTTC. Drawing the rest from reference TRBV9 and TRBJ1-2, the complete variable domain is DSGVTQTPKHLITATGQRVTLRCSPRSGDLSVYWYQQSLDQGLQFLIQYYNGEERAKGNILERFSAQQFPDLHSELNLSSLELGDSALYFCASSGVGNYGYTFGSGTRLTVV.

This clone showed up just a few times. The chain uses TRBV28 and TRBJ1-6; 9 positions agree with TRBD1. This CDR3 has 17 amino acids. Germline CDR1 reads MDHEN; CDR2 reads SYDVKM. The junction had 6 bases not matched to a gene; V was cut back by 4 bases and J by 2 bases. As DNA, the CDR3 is TGTGCCAGCAGTTCCCCGGGACAGGGTCCCTATAATTCACCCCTCCACTTT. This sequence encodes CASSSPGQGPYNSPLHF.

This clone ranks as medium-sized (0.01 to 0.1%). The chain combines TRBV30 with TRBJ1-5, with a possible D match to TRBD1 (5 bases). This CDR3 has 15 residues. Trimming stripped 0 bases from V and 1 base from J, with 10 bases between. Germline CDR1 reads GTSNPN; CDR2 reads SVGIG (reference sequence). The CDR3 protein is CAWSVGRQSNQPQHF. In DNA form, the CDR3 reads TGTGCCTGGAGTGTGGGGCGGCAGAGCAATCAGCCCCAGCATTTT.

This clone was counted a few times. CDR3 amino acids: CASSLQLGAGNEQFF. The CDR3, as DNA: TGTGCCAGCAGCCTTCAATTAGGGGCGGGGAATGAGCAGTTCTTC. The gene calls are TRBV11-3 and TRBJ2-1, with a possible D match to TRBD2 (6 bases). The V end lost 5 bases, the J end lost 7 bases, and 18 bases lay between the germline ends. Germline values: CDR1 SGHNT, CDR2 YENEEA. This CDR3 contains 15 residues.

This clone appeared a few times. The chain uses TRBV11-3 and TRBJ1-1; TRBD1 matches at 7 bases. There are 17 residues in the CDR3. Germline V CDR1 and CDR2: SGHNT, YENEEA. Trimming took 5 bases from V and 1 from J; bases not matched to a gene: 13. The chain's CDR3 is CASSQTGGKGANTEAFF. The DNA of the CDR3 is TGTGCCAGCAGCCAAACCGGAGGGAAGGGGGCGAACACTGAAGCTTTCTTT.

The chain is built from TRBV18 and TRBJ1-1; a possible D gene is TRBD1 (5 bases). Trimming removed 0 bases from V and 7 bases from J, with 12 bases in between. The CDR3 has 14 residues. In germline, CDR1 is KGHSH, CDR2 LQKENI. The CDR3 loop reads CASSPPSAGLEAFF. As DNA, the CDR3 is TGTGCCAGCTCACCACCGTCGGCAGGGCTTGAAGCTTTCTTT.

CDR3: CTSRDGGVRKTYGYTF. CDR3 in DNA: TGCACCAGCAGGGATGGGGGTGTGCGAAAGACCTATGGCTACACCTTC. The J gene is TRBJ1-2, the V gene TRBV1. TRBV1 is listed as a pseudogene. The CDR3 runs to 16 residues.

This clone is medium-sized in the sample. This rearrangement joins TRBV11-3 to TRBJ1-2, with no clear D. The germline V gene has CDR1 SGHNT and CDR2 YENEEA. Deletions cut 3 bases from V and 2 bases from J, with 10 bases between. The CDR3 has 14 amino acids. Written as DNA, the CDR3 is TGTGCCAGCAGCTTGGTTATGGTAAACTATGGCTACACCTTC. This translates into CASSLVMVNYGYTF.

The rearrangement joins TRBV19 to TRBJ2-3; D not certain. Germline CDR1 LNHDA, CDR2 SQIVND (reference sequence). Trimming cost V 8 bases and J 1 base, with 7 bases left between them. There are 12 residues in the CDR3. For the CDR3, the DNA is TGTGCCAGTCGGACCGGCACAGATACGCAGTATTTT. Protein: CASRTGTDTQYF. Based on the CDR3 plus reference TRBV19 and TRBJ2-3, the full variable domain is DGGITQSPKYLFRKEGQNVTLSCEQNLNHDAMYWYRQDPGQGLRLIYYSQIVNDFQKGDIAEGYSVSREKKESFPLTVTSAQKNPTAFYLCASRTGTDTQYFGPGTRLTVL.

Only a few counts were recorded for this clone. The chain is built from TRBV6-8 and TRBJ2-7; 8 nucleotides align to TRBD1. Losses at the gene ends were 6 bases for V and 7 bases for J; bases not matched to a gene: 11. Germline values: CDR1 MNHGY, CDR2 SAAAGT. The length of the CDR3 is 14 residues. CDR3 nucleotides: TGTGCCAGCAGCCGGCTGCAGGGGGCGAGTGAGCAGTACTTC. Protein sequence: CASSRLQGASEQYF.

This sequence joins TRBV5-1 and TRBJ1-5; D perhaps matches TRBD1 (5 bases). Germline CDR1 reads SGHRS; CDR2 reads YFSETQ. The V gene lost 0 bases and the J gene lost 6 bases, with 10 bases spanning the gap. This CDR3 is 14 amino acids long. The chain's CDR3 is CASSLAGDGQPQHF. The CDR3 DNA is TGCGCCAGCAGCTTGGCGGGGGACGGTCAGCCCCAGCATTTT. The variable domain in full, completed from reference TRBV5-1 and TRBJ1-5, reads KAGVTQTPRYLIKTRGQQVTLSCSPISGHRSVSWYQQTPGQGLQFLFEYFSETQRNKGNFPGRFSGRQFSNSRSEMNVSTLELGDSALYLCASSLAGDGQPQHFGDGTRLSIL.

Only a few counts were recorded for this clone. The CDR3 here is CASSIAILGETQYF. The DNA of the CDR3 is TGTGCCAGTAGTATAGCCATTCTAGGCGAGACCCAGTACTTC. This rearrangement joins TRBV19 to TRBJ2-5; D gene unclear. Trimming removed 1 base at V and 5 bases at J, with 11 bases between. Germline CDR1 and CDR2: LNHDA and SQIVND (reference sequence). CDR3 length equals 14 residues. The full variable domain, in which reference TRBV19 and TRBJ2-5 provide the parts outside the CDR3, is DGGITQSPKYLFRKEGQNVTLSCEQNLNHDAMYWYRQDPGQGLRLIYYSQIVNDFQKGDIAEGYSVSREKKESFPLTVTSAQKNPTAFYLCASSIAILGETQYFGPGTRLLVL.

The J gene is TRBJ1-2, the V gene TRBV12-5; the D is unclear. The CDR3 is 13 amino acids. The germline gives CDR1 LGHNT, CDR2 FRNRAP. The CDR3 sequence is CATWREDHYGYTF. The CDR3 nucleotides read TGTGCCACCTGGAGGGAGGATCACTATGGCTACACCTTC.

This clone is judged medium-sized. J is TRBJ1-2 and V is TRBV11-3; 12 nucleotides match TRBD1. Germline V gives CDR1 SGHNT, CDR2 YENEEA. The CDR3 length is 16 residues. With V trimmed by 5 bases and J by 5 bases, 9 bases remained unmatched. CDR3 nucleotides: TGTGCCAGCAGCCTCGGGGACAGGGGGCTCGGGTATGGCTACACCTTC. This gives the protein CASSLGDRGLGYGYTF.